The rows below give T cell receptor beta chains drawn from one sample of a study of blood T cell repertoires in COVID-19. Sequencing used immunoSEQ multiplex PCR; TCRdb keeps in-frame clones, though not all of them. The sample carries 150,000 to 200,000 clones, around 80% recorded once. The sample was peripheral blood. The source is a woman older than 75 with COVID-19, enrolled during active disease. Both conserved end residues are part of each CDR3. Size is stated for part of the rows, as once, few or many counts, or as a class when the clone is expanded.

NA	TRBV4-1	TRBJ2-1	CASSQDSSGSSYNEQFF
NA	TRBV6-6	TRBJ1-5	CASSFGQYSNQPQHF
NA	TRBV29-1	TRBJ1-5	CSVVRVPGQPQHF
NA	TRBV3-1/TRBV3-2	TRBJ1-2	CASSQDNRTGANYGYTF
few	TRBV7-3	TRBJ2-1	CASSLKSPFEAGGSEQFF
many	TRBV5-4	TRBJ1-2	CASSSLDRVDGYTF
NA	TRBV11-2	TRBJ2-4	CASSPGVIPTIKNIQYF
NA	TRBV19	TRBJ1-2	CASSPRGFTNYGYTF
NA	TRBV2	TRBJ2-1	CASSGTTLYAEQFF
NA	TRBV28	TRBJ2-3	CASRRLTSTQYF
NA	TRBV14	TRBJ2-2	CASSRPRGATGELFF
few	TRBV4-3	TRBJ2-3	CASSPLGLTTDTQYF
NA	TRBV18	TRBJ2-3	CASSPPDTGTDTQYF
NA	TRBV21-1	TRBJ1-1	CASTKETGAEAFF
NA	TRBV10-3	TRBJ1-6	CATTPGTGSSRGYLHF
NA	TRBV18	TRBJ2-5	CASSPPTGGETQYF
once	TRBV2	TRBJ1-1	CASRRTVNGDTEAFF
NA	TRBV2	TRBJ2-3	CASSETPTTSGSDTQYF
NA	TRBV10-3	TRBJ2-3	CAISESGTDTQYF
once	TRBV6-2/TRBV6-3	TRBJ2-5	CASSPTGGTETQYF
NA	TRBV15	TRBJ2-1	CATSRLRGSYNEQFF
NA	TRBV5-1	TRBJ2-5	CASSYGLEETQYF
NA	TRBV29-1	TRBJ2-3	CSVKDRGHSTDTQYF
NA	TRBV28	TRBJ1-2	CASSLRGYGYTF
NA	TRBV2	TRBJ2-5	CATGGLAVFQETQYF
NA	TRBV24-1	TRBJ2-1	CATSDYPRLAAYPHYNEQFF
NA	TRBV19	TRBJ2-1	CASSIEGLRYNEQFF
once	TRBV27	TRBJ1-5	CASSSRQGSLQPQHF
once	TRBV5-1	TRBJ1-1	CASRIGENTEAFF
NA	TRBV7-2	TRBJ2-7	CASSLSGGDYEQYF
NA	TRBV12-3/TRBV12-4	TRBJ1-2	CASSPGNYGYTF
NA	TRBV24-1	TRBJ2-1	CATGSGTYNEQFF
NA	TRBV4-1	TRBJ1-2	CASSRGTGPGYTF
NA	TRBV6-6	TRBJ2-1	CASSRTSGKGNSYNEQFF
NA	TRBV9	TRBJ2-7	CASSASGTDYEQYF
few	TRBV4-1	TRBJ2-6	CASSHPRTGLVF
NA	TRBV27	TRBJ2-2	CASRGLAGGPNTGELFF
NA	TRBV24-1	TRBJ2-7	CATSDFGGGDEQYF
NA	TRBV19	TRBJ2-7	CASSTGVLSSYEQYF
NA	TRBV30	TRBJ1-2	CAWSVHGGNYGYTF
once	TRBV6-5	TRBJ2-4	CASRGNEENIQYF
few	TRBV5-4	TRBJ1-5	CASSLGTDQPQHF
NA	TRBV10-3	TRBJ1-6	CAISGQGIGNSPLHF
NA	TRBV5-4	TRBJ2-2	CASSFHRTNTGELFF
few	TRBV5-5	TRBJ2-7	CASSLATGWDYEQYF